This TCR beta chain originates from a study of STAT3 mutations in large granular lymphocyte leukemia (dated by TCRdb to the late 2010s). About the full investigation: Roughly half of the T-LGLL patients who were sequenced longitudinally carried canonical activating STAT3 mutations. Serial deep sequencing of TCRbeta CDR3 and STAT3 was performed in patients with T-cell large granular lymphocyte leukemia to reconstruct clonal hierarchy and dynamics. As controls within the study, a couple of patients with natural killer LGL leukemia were also sequenced longitudinally. From an initial cohort of 200 to 250 LGL patients, approximately 19 representative T-LGLL cases were selected for longitudinal TCRbeta and STAT3 sequencing. Each patient was sequenced at an average of around 3.8 time points, ranging from 2 to 8 samplings. One or more immunosuppressive therapy regimens were given to more than half of T-LGLL patients, and hematologic response was seen in 40% to 50% of the treated patients.

CDR3 length: 12 amino acids, cysteine to phenylalanine. Of the read, only the CDR3 DNA is kept; its 36 bases are in frame from base 1. From a lookup of the germline V gene, CDR1 and CDR2 are SGHRS and YFSETQ. Trimming takes 7 bases from V and 6 bases from J, and the germline ends sit 12 bases apart. TCRbeta libraries were sequenced on an Illumina MiSeq, averaging roughly 40,000 productive templates per sample. Multiplex PCR amplification was used to generate TCRbeta CDR3 libraries with the immunoSEQ assay. The paper's data handling went like this. Repertoire diversity was calculated as previously defined, and values close to 0 indicated extremely monoclonal samples. This is the immuneACCESS table as TCRdb keeps it, with only in-frame sequences that have V and J called. A part of the clones is gone; compared with another copy, unresolved V genes explain less than half, and the rest is unexplained. D and trimming come from the DNA, and the V and J calls and clone size come from that table. The sample yields under 20,000 clones; 85% to 95% were counted once. The leading ten clones occupy less than 9.5% of the sample.

For this clone: The antigen this receptor binds is unknown. It has no much larger one-base neighbor in the sample; base qualities were not kept.

The same DNA, extracted from blood mononuclear cells, served for both TCR sequencing and STAT3 sequencing. What the work shows at the level of the full study, not this receptor alone: Persisting codominant clonotypes in some patients meant a small but highly pathogenic clone may have been missed. Because no samples were available when a clone first appeared, clonal expansion had to be inferred from samplings taken at other points. Every T-LGLL patient showed at least one immunodominant TCRbeta clonotype, and about half showed multiple immunodominant subclonotypes. TCR clonotype switching after therapy was observed in 6 of 18 patients, and all newly emerging clones were found to be STAT3 wild type. Variable intervals between samplings and differing treatment regimens complicated linking therapy response to changes in TCR clonal burden. Dominant TCR clone burden was found to exceed STAT3 mutant burden in several patients, suggesting that STAT3 mutation arose secondarily within a pre-expanded clone.

Rearrangement joined TRBV5-1 to TRBJ2-3; the D gene is possibly TRBD2, with 5 bases matching. The specimen was peripheral blood mononuclear cells. The clonotype originates from a woman in her forties or fifties with T-cell large granular lymphocyte leukemia. Some clones in this sample may be carry-over from other donors' samples. The age is the age at diagnosis. The sequenced DNA is TGCGCCAGCCGCCCCGGCGGGGATACGCAGTATTTT. It encodes CASRPGGDTQYF.